Listed below are T cell receptor beta chains from one sample, sequenced in a study of T cells in Graves' hyperthyroidism and ophthalmopathy. Each CDR3 protein is one row after TCRdb ran MiXCR on the multiplex PCR reads. Seen here are hundreds of thousands of distinct CDR3 sequences, about 24% observed once, and the top ten hold approximately 10%. Sequenced input: blood. The receptors come from a woman between 25 and 40 years old with Graves' ophthalmopathy. The CDR3 runs from the conserved cysteine through the conserved F or W. The D gene is left open where the match is weak. Clone size is shown for a subset of rows, as once, few, many or a class of expanded clone.

CASSWLGQGPDTEAFF	TGTGCCAGCAGTTGGCTCGGTCAGGGGCCCGACACTGAAGCTTTCTTT	TRBJ1-1	many	TRBV6-5	-
CASRTLAGGVAKNIQYF	TGTGCCAGCAGAACCTTGGCGGGCGGTGTAGCCAAAAACATTCAGTACTTC	TRBJ2-4	many	TRBV6-2/TRBV6-3	-
CASSQEATITEAFF	TGCGCCAGCAGCCAAGAGGCGACAATCACTGAAGCTTTCTTT	TRBJ1-1	many	TRBV4-1	-
CASSPYSGSANTIYF	TGTGCCAGCAGCCCGTATTCGGGGTCGGCGAACACCATATATTTT	TRBJ1-3	many	TRBV7-9	-
CASRPTGSSYEQYF	TGTGCCAGCAGACCGACAGGGAGCTCCTACGAGCAGTACTTC	TRBJ2-7	once	TRBV28	TRBD1
CSVLTGFNYEQYF	TGCAGCGTTTTGACAGGGTTTAACTACGAGCAGTACTTC	TRBJ2-7	-	TRBV29-1	TRBD1
CASSYSGRSTKNTEAFF	TGTGCCAGCAGTTACTCGGGCAGGTCAACAAAGAACACTGAAGCTTTCTTT	TRBJ1-1	many	TRBV6-5	-
CASSYPGDEAFF	TGTGCCAGCAGTTACCCAGGGGATGAGGCTTTCTTT	TRBJ1-1	many	TRBV6-5	-
CATQGPYSNQPQHF	TGTGCCACCCAGGGTCCCTATAGCAATCAGCCCCAGCATTTT	TRBJ1-5	-	TRBV10-3	-
CASSDRTSGNYEQYF	TGTGCCAGCAGTGATCGGACTAGCGGGAACTACGAGCAGTACTTC	TRBJ2-7	many	TRBV6-1	TRBD2
CASTLITGYEQYF	TGTGCCAGCACCCTGATTACCGGCTACGAGCAGTACTTC	TRBJ2-7	many	TRBV2	-
CASSSALGQNTEAFF	TGCGCCAGCAGCTCGGCCCTGGGACAGAACACTGAAGCTTTCTTT	TRBJ1-1	few	TRBV5-1	-
CASSLSSRGGFTEAFF	TGTGCCAGCAGTTTATCTAGTAGGGGGGGCTTTACTGAAGCTTTCTTT	TRBJ1-1	many	TRBV12-3/TRBV12-4	-
CASSLRTSGGYNEQFF	TGTGCCAGCAGCCTCCGGACTAGCGGGGGTTACAATGAGCAGTTCTTC	TRBJ2-1	few	TRBV12-3/TRBV12-4	TRBD2
CASSPQVVHSNQPQHF	TGTGCCAGCAGTCCTCAGGTGGTCCATAGCAATCAGCCCCAGCATTTT	TRBJ1-5	few	TRBV12-3/TRBV12-4	-
CASSEYDYSGYTF	TGTGCCAGCAGTGAATACGATTATTCTGGCTACACCTTC	TRBJ1-2	many	TRBV6-1	-
CAISEGDISTQHF	TGTGCCATCAGTGAAGGGGACATTTCGACCCAGCATTTT	TRBJ1-5	many	TRBV10-3	-
CASTSGLNTEAFF	TGCGCCAGCACTTCGGGGCTGAACACTGAAGCTTTCTTT	TRBJ1-1	many	TRBV5-1	-
CASSQGGQGYEQYF	TGCGCCAGCAGCCAAGGGGGACAGGGCTACGAGCAGTACTTC	TRBJ2-7	many	TRBV4-1	TRBD1
CSARTVLSYEQYF	TGCAGTGCTAGGACAGTCCTCTCCTACGAGCAGTACTTC	TRBJ2-7	many	TRBV20-1	-
CASSPRQGDGQPQHF	TGTGCCAGCAGTCCAAGACAGGGAGACGGTCAGCCCCAGCATTTT	TRBJ1-5	many	TRBV6-2/TRBV6-3	TRBD1
CASSLKDSYEQYF	TGTGCCAGCAGTTTAAAAGACAGTTACGAGCAGTACTTC	TRBJ2-7	few	TRBV27	-
CASSLGPTQETQYF	TGTGCCAGCAGCCTCGGGCCTACACAAGAGACCCAGTACTTC	TRBJ2-5	many	TRBV12-3/TRBV12-4	-
CASRVPGQYEQYF	TGTGCCAGCAGAGTCCCGGGGCAGTACGAGCAGTACTTC	TRBJ2-7	many	TRBV6-1	-
CASSPGTSTYEQYF	TGCGCCAGCAGCCCAGGGACATCTACCTACGAGCAGTACTTC	TRBJ2-7	-	TRBV5-1	-
CASTYGDQPQHF	TGTGCCAGCACCTACGGGGATCAGCCCCAGCATTTT	TRBJ1-5	few	TRBV12-3/TRBV12-4	-